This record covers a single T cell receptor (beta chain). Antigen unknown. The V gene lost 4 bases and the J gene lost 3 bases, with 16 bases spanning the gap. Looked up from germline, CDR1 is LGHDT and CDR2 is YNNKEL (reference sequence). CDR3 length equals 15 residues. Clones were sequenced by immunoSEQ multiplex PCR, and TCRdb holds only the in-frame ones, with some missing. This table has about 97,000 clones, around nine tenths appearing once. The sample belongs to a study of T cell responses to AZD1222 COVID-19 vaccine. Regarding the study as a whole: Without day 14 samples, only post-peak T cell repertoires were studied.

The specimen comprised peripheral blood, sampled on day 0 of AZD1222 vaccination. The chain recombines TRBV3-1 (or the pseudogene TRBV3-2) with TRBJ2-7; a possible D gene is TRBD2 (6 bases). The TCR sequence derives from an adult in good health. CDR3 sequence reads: CASSLRRGRGYEQYF. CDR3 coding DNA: TGTGCCAGCAGCCTCCGGCGGGGACGGGGCTACGAGCAGTACTTC.